This T cell receptor beta chain was sequenced during a study of blood T cell repertoires in COVID-19. For the study at large: In each case, the material was cDNA or gDNA derived from T cells, B-cell-depleted T cells, or PBMCs.

In the original analysis: Reference gene primers were amplified, and this amplification served to estimate nucleated cell counts. The repertoire was sequenced with immunoSEQ multiplex PCR; TCRdb's copy has only in-frame clones and lacks some. V, J and clone size are those of that table, while D and trimming were read from the DNA. The table includes about 74,000 clones, roughly 84% detected once. CDR3 length: 14 residues. Per germline, CDR1 LGHNA and CDR2 YSLEER. The V end lost 1 base, the J end lost 2 bases, and 9 bases lay between the germline ends. In this sample, this clone turned up once. The sequenced sample was peripheral blood. The clonotype comes from a woman aged 80 or older with active or convalescent COVID-19. The chain is built from TRBV4-3 and TRBJ2-7; D remains unclear. Here the CDR3 reads CASSQGLRTYEQYF. DNA of the CDR3: TGCGCCAGCAGCCAAGGACTTAGAACCTACGAGCAGTACTTC.